This record concerns one T cell receptor beta chain sequence. These data are taken from a study of blood T cell repertoires in COVID-19. Study information: Material from acute and convalescent COVID-19 was sourced from the United States, Italy and Spain. Sources were T cells, B-cell-depleted T cells, or PBMCs; the material itself was cDNA or gDNA.

In the authors' workflow: Reference gene primers were amplified, and this amplification served to estimate nucleated cell counts. Generated by immunoSEQ multiplex PCR, the TCRdb table keeps only in-frame clones and is missing some. The V and J calls and clone size were taken over from that table, and D and trimming were inferred from the DNA. The data show 55,000 to 70,000 clones, approximately 91% seen once. The CDR3 extends over 17 amino acids. Per the germline V gene, CDR1 is SGHTA and CDR2 is FQGNSA. Trimming removed 0 bases from V and 4 bases from J; junction bases left unmatched: 4. V usage is TRBV7-2 and J usage is TRBJ2-2, with 11 bases that match TRBD2. The material sequenced was peripheral blood. This TCR derives from a man aged 55 to 69 with acute or convalescent COVID-19. Here the CDR3 DNA reads TGTGCCAGCAGCTTAGCCGGGACTAGCGGATTCACCGGGGAGCTGTTTTTT. Protein product: CASSLAGTSGFTGELFF.